The 26 T cell receptor beta chains reported below all come from one sample, sequenced in a study of cytomegalovirus exposure and HLA in healthy donors. A multiplex PCR was run with 60 Vbeta primers and 13 Jbeta primers. Sequencing used immunoSEQ multiplex PCR; TCRdb keeps in-frame clones, though not all of them. This table has fewer than 350,000 clones, around nine tenths appearing once. The specimen was PBMCs. Every receptor here comes from a woman aged 18 to 35 in good health and CMV-seronegative.

Worth noting for this clone: Other DNA sequences in the sample encode the same CDR3. The chain links TRBV18 to TRBJ1-1; 8 bases match TRBD1. CDR1 and CDR2 (germline): KGHSH, LQKENI. V shed 6 bases and J 1 base; nucleotides not matched to a gene: 4. This CDR3 region has 14 residues. Written as DNA, the CDR3 is TGTGCCAGCTCCCCCGGGACAGGGAACACTGAAGCTTTCTTT. This translates into CASSPGTGNTEAFF.

As regards this clone: At the DNA level, this CDR3 is encoded by other sequences in the same sample as well. This sequence joins TRBV19 and TRBJ1-1; D might be TRBD1 (6 bases). The V and J ends lost 6 bases and 1 base respectively, with 12 bases between them. This CDR3 is 14 amino acids long. Germline V gene lookup returns CDR1 LNHDA and CDR2 SQIVND (reference sequence). The CDR3 protein is CASSPPTGNTEAFF. CDR3 in DNA: TGTGCCAGTAGCCCGCCGACAGGGAACACTGAAGCTTTCTTT.

The chain recombines TRBV2 with TRBJ2-3; a weak D match, TRBD2 (6 bases). V was trimmed by 7 bases and J by 2 bases, leaving 16 bases between them. This CDR3 comprises 15 residues. CDR1 and CDR2 (germline): SNHLY, FYNNEI. The CDR3 loop reads CASTLEGRDTDTQYF. The CDR3 DNA reads as TGTGCCAGCACCCTGGAGGGCCGTGACACAGATACGCAGTATTTT.

The sample holds a few counts of this clone. The chain links TRBV5-1 to TRBJ1-1, with 8 positions matching TRBD1. CDR3 length equals 15 residues. Germline CDR1 and CDR2: SGHRS and YFSETQ. Trimming took 3 bases from V and 10 from J; bases not matched to a gene: 14. This CDR3 reads CASSSNTGTGSGAFF. DNA for the CDR3: TGCGCCAGCAGCTCAAACACCGGGACAGGCTCGGGAGCTTTCTTT.

This clone showed up just once. This sequence joins TRBV29-1 and TRBJ2-1; 11 bases map to TRBD2. The V segment lost 5 bases and the J segment 15 bases; nucleotides outside the gene matches: 12. The CDR3 is 13 residues long. Germline V gene lookup returns CDR1 SQVTM and CDR2 ANQGSEA. The CDR3 region has the DNA TGCAGCGTTACGTATAGCGGGGGGGCTTTACGGTTCTTC. The encoded protein is CSVTYSGGALRFF.

The DNA for the CDR3 is TGTGCCAGCAGCTTATTGGGACAGGGGCACCACGAGCAGTACTTC. This codes for CASSLLGQGHHEQYF. The V call is TRBV5-5, the J call TRBJ2-7, with 10 positions matching TRBD1. The germline V gene encodes CDR1 SGHKS and CDR2 YYEKEE (reference sequence). The V gene end was trimmed by 2 bases and the J gene end by 5 bases; junction bases not matched to a gene: 7. This CDR3 is 15 amino acids long.

V gene TRBV29-1 combines with J gene TRBJ2-1; D is perhaps TRBD2 (5 bases). The germline V gene encodes CDR1 SQVTM and CDR2 ANQGSEA. The CDR3 is 12 residues long. V shed 3 bases and J shed 4 bases, with 7 bases lying between them. CDR3 sequence: CSVEGGYNEQFF. DNA for the CDR3: TGCAGCGTTGAGGGCGGGTACAATGAGCAGTTCTTC.

This clone has more than one count but fewer than ten. The V and J genes are TRBV27 and TRBJ1-1, with TRBD1 identical over 7 bases. The CDR3 runs 15 residues. With 0 bases clipped from V and 5 bases from J, the junction kept 6 bases outside the gene matches. Germline CDR1 and CDR2: MNHEY and SMNVEV (reference sequence). CDR3 bases: TGTGCCAGCAGTTTATCGGAGGGGGCGCAAACTGAAGCTTTCTTT. As protein: CASSLSEGAQTEAFF.

The sample holds one count of this clone. The sample carries other DNA sequences with the same CDR3. This chain links TRBV7-6 with TRBJ1-6, with 9 nucleotides matching TRBD1. Germline CDR1 reads SGHVS; CDR2 reads FNYEAQ. V lost 1 base and J lost 7; bases outside the gene matches: 5. The CDR3 runs 16 residues. The CDR3 DNA is TGTGCCAGCAGCTTAGGTGGGACAGGGCTCAATTCACCCCTCCACTTT. Amino acids: CASSLGGTGLNSPLHF.

This sequence joins TRBV5-1 and TRBJ1-2; the match to TRBD1 covers 8 bases. CDR1 is SGHRS and CDR2 is YFSETQ in the germline V gene. V was pared by 4 bases and J by 8 bases, with 10 bases of the junction left unmatched. This CDR3 comprises 14 residues. In nucleotides, the CDR3 is TGCGCCAGCAGCACAGATGGACAGGGCGGGGGCTACACCTTC. It specifies CASSTDGQGGGYTF.

The chain uses TRBV5-1 and TRBJ1-2; 10 nucleotides match TRBD1. V shed 3 bases, J shed 5 bases, and the junction held 10 bases outside the gene matches. The CDR3 is 16 amino acids. Germline CDR1 SGHRS, CDR2 YFSETQ. CDR3 sequence (DNA): TGCGCCAGCAGCTGGGCCCGGGACAGGGGTCATTATGGCTACACCTTC. Its translation is CASSWARDRGHYGYTF.

The chain couples TRBV20-1 to TRBJ1-2; D is unresolved. The CDR3 covers 11 residues. V lost 6 bases to trimming and J lost 3 bases, with 8 bases between them. Germline assignment: CDR1 DFQATT and CDR2 SNEGSKA (reference sequence). DNA of the CDR3: TGCAGTGCCCACGAGGACTATGGCTACACCTTC. Translation gives CSAHEDYGYTF.

DNA for the CDR3: TGTGCCAGCAGCTTACAGGGTGACACTGAAGCTTTCTTT. It encodes CASSLQGDTEAFF. The chain links TRBV7-3 to TRBJ1-1; possibly TRBD1 for D (5 bases). Germline values: CDR1 SGHTA, CDR2 FQGTGA. V was shortened by 2 bases and J by 3 bases, with 7 bases between the two germline ends. CDR3 length equals 13 residues. The full variable domain, with the rest looked up from reference TRBV7-3 and TRBJ1-1, is GAGVSQTPSNKVTEKGKYVELRCDPISGHTALYWYRQSLGQGPEFLIYFQGTGAADDSGLPNDRFFAVRPEGSVSTLKIQRTERGDSAVYLCASSLQGDTEAFFGQGTRLTVV.

The chain recombines TRBV13 with TRBJ1-1, with D perhaps TRBD1 (6 bases). Deletions cut 5 bases from V and 9 bases from J, with 19 bases between. The germline V gene encodes CDR1 PRHDT and CDR2 FYEKMQ (reference sequence). This CDR3 has 14 amino acids. The CDR3 sequence: CASSPSRQALKAFF. CDR3 DNA sequence: TGTGCCAGCAGCCCATCAAGACAGGCCTTAAAAGCTTTCTTT.

The rearrangement joins TRBV2 to TRBJ1-1; D is perhaps TRBD1 (6 bases). Germline values: CDR1 SNHLY, CDR2 FYNNEI. There are 15 residues in the CDR3. V was pared by 5 bases and J by 4 bases, with 17 bases between. CDR3 sequence (DNA): TGTGCCAGCAGTCGATTGGGGGGGCGCGTCACTGAAGCTTTCTTT. It is translated as CASSRLGGRVTEAFF.

V is TRBV9 and J is TRBJ2-7; weak D call: TRBD1 (6 bases). CDR3 length equals 12 residues. The V end lost 0 bases, the J end lost 5 bases, and 6 bases lay between the germline ends. Germline V CDR1 and CDR2: SGDLS, YYNGEE. The CDR3 DNA reads TGTGCCAGCAGCGTAGGGGACAACGAGCAGTACTTC. Encoded protein: CASSVGDNEQYF.

The gene calls are TRBV19 and TRBJ2-7, with 8 bases lining up with TRBD1. The germline V gene has CDR1 LNHDA and CDR2 SQIVND (reference sequence). This CDR3 is built from 15 residues. V trimming: 3 bases; J trimming: 4 bases; junction bases outside the gene matches: 8. The CDR3 region is CASSIGGTGRYEQYF. For the CDR3, the DNA is TGTGCCAGTAGTATCGGAGGGACAGGTCGTTACGAGCAGTACTTC. Variable domain in full (rest from reference TRBV19 and TRBJ2-7): DGGITQSPKYLFRKEGQNVTLSCEQNLNHDAMYWYRQDPGQGLRLIYYSQIVNDFQKGDIAEGYSVSREKKESFPLTVTSAQKNPTAFYLCASSIGGTGRYEQYFGPGTRLTVT.

V gene TRBV18 combines with J gene TRBJ1-2; D perhaps matches TRBD1 (5 bases). CDR3 length equals 17 residues. V was pared by 5 bases and J by 2 bases, with 21 bases between. Germline values: CDR1 KGHSH, CDR2 LQKENI. This CDR3 is CASSGVEPGQQNYGYTF. The CDR3 bases are TGTGCCAGCTCAGGGGTGGAGCCAGGACAACAAAACTATGGCTACACCTTC.

This clone was recorded once. V usage is TRBV27 and J usage is TRBJ2-1, with 16 bases aligning to TRBD2. The CDR3 loop spans 15 amino acids. Germline V gene data show CDR1 as MNHEY and CDR2 as SMNVEV (reference sequence). Germline trimming cut 6 bases from V and 8 bases from J; bases unmatched to any gene: 4. In DNA, the CDR3 is TGTGCCAGCAGCCCGGGACTAGCGGGGGGGTATGAGCAGTTCTTC. Its protein product is CASSPGLAGGYEQFF.

The genes are TRBV30 and TRBJ1-2, with D unresolved. This CDR3 contains 11 residues. V lost 5 bases and J lost 5, with 9 bases in between. Germline V gene sequence: CDR1 GTSNPN, CDR2 SVGIG (reference sequence). The DNA of the CDR3 is TGTGCCTGGCAGACACAGTATGGCTACACCTTC. Translating gives CAWQTQYGYTF.

The V call is TRBV7-3, the J call TRBJ2-2, with D possibly being TRBD1 (5 bases). The CDR3 has 15 residues. Trimming removed 5 bases at V and 3 bases at J, with 13 bases between. In germline, CDR1 is SGHTA, CDR2 FQGTGA. In DNA form, the CDR3 reads TGTGCCAGCAGCCAAGACAGCTCCTACACCGGGGAGCTGTTTTTT. Protein sequence: CASSQDSSYTGELFF. The full variable domain, with the rest looked up from reference TRBV7-3 and TRBJ2-2, is GAGVSQTPSNKVTEKGKYVELRCDPISGHTALYWYRQSLGQGPEFLIYFQGTGAADDSGLPNDRFFAVRPEGSVSTLKIQRTERGDSAVYLCASSQDSSYTGELFFGEGSRLTVL.

J is TRBJ1-1 and V is TRBV10-3; tentative D call: TRBD1 (5 bases). The CDR3 loop spans 13 amino acids. Germline values: CDR1 ENHRY, CDR2 SYGVKD. V was clipped by 7 bases and J by 1 base, with 10 bases between them. The CDR3 sequence is CAIKLQGNTEAFF. In nucleotides, the CDR3 is TGTGCCATCAAATTGCAGGGGAACACTGAAGCTTTCTTT.

The chain carries TRBV7-9 and TRBJ2-7; the D gene is possibly TRBD2 (5 bases). From germline, CDR1 is SEHNR and CDR2 FQNEAQ (reference sequence). This CDR3 spans 12 amino acids. V was trimmed by 0 bases and J by 8 bases, leaving 8 bases between them. CDR3 sequence (DNA): TGTGCCAGCAGCTTAGCGGGGAGACAGCAGTACTTC. The encoded protein is CASSLAGRQQYF.

The rearrangement uses TRBV13 and TRBJ2-7; D is perhaps TRBD2 (5 bases). Trimming shortened V by 0 bases and J by 3 bases, and 9 bases separated the two germline ends. Germline-derived CDR1 and CDR2 are PRHDT and FYEKMQ (reference sequence). This CDR3 spans 14 amino acids. CDR3 DNA sequence: TGTGCCAGCAGCTTAGGCCGGGGAGTCTACGAGCAGTACTTC. Residues: CASSLGRGVYEQYF.

This clone has a single count. The chain uses TRBV21-1 and TRBJ1-6; TRBD1 is taken as the D call from the table, unchecked against the DNA. TRBV21-1 is an annotated pseudogene. The CDR3 covers 24 residues. CDR3 residues: CASSKEMPGRDRVMGSSYNSPLHF. The CDR3 coding sequence is TGTGCCAGCAGCAAAGAGATGCCTGGCCGGGACAGGGTTATGGGGAGCTCCTATAATTCACCCCTCCACTTT.

The count of this clone is one. The chain combines TRBV5-1 with TRBJ2-3, with 10 bases lining up with TRBD2. The CDR3 length is 15 residues. CDR1 and CDR2 (germline): SGHRS, YFSETQ. J lost 3 bases, V lost 6 bases, and 7 bases had no gene match. CDR3 protein: CASKQAGGQTDTQYF. The CDR3 DNA sequence: TGCGCCAGCAAGCAAGCGGGGGGGCAAACAGATACGCAGTATTTT.